The rows below give T cell receptor beta chains drawn from one sample of a study of blood T cell repertoires in COVID-19. TCRdb's table, derived via immunoSEQ multiplex PCR, lists solely in-frame clones and lacks some. The table records a few hundred thousand clones, around 89% of them present only once. Sequencing was carried out using peripheral blood. The receptors derive from a man aged 65-85 years with acute or convalescent COVID-19. Each CDR3 is given with its conserved first and last residue. A D gene is named only where the DNA matches it firmly. Expanded clones are given a class, and other clones once, few, many or no size at all.

D gene: NA; clone size: NA; V gene: TRBV19; J gene: TRBJ2-2; CDR3 protein: CASSIVAGPGELFF; CDR3 DNA: TGTGCCAGTAGTATAGTGGCAGGTCCGGGGGAGCTGTTTTTT
D gene: TRBD2; clone size: NA; V gene: TRBV20-1; J gene: TRBJ2-2; CDR3 protein: CSASLAGGSAGELFF; CDR3 DNA: TGCAGTGCTAGTCTAGCGGGAGGTTCGGCCGGGGAGCTGTTTTTT
D gene: NA; clone size: NA; V gene: TRBV19; J gene: TRBJ2-5; CDR3 protein: CASNIQGGETQYF; CDR3 DNA: TGTGCCAGTAACATACAGGGTGGAGAGACCCAGTACTTC
D gene: TRBD2; clone size: NA; V gene: TRBV10-3; J gene: TRBJ2-1; CDR3 protein: CAISPGLVGNNNEQFF; CDR3 DNA: TGTGCCATCAGTCCGGGACTAGTGGGAAACAACAATGAGCAGTTCTTC
D gene: NA; clone size: NA; V gene: TRBV7-9; J gene: TRBJ1-4; CDR3 protein: CASSLDGGSEKLFF; CDR3 DNA: TGTGCCAGCAGCTTAGATGGGGGGAGTGAAAAACTGTTTTTT
D gene: NA; clone size: once; V gene: TRBV29-1; J gene: TRBJ2-6; CDR3 protein: CSVDSDTPSGANVLTF; CDR3 DNA: TGCAGCGTTGATAGCGACACCCCCTCTGGGGCCAACGTCCTGACTTTC
D gene: NA; clone size: NA; V gene: TRBV12-3/TRBV12-4; J gene: TRBJ2-7; CDR3 protein: CASSLAPGEQYF; CDR3 DNA: TGTGCCAGCAGTTTAGCGCCGGGCGAGCAGTACTTC
D gene: NA; clone size: NA; V gene: TRBV7-2; J gene: TRBJ1-2; CDR3 protein: CASSFSGYYGYTF; CDR3 DNA: TGTGCCAGCAGCTTCAGCGGATACTATGGCTACACCTTC
D gene: TRBD1; clone size: few; V gene: TRBV7-9; J gene: TRBJ2-1; CDR3 protein: CASRDRAYNEQFF; CDR3 DNA: TGTGCCAGCCGGGACAGGGCTTACAATGAGCAGTTCTTC
D gene: TRBD1; clone size: once; V gene: TRBV29-1; J gene: TRBJ2-1; CDR3 protein: CSVDQGQGNSEQFF; CDR3 DNA: TGCAGCGTTGACCAGGGACAGGGGAATAGTGAGCAGTTCTTC
D gene: NA; clone size: NA; V gene: TRBV11-2; J gene: TRBJ2-7; CDR3 protein: CASSLVEGSYEQYF; CDR3 DNA: TGTGCCAGCAGCTTAGTGGAGGGTTCCTACGAGCAGTACTTC
D gene: TRBD1; clone size: NA; V gene: TRBV15; J gene: TRBJ2-5; CDR3 protein: CATSRDSRDRGRETQYF; CDR3 DNA: TGTGCCACCAGCAGAGATTCCAGGGACAGGGGGAGAGAGACCCAGTACTTC
D gene: TRBD1; clone size: NA; V gene: TRBV19; J gene: TRBJ2-2; CDR3 protein: CATTPTGLNGELFF; CDR3 DNA: TGTGCCACCACCCCGACAGGGTTGAACGGGGAGCTGTTTTTT
D gene: NA; clone size: NA; V gene: TRBV5-1; J gene: TRBJ2-3; CDR3 protein: CASSLGNRADTQYF; CDR3 DNA: TGCGCCAGCAGCTTGGGAAATCGGGCAGATACGCAGTATTTT
D gene: TRBD1; clone size: many; V gene: TRBV15; J gene: TRBJ2-1; CDR3 protein: CATSRSPPGQGDHEQFF; CDR3 DNA: TGTGCCACCAGCAGATCGCCTCCGGGACAGGGTGATCATGAGCAGTTCTTC
D gene: NA; clone size: NA; V gene: TRBV6-5; J gene: TRBJ2-1; CDR3 protein: CASSYSSGVYNEQFF; CDR3 DNA: TGTGCCAGCAGTTACTCCAGCGGAGTCTACAATGAGCAGTTCTTC
D gene: NA; clone size: NA; V gene: TRBV7-9; J gene: TRBJ1-1; CDR3 protein: CASSLAGGRGTEAFF; CDR3 DNA: TGTGCCAGCAGCTTAGCAGGGGGAAGGGGGACTGAAGCTTTCTTT
D gene: TRBD2; clone size: once; V gene: TRBV19; J gene: TRBJ2-3; CDR3 protein: CASRGLAGGDTQYF; CDR3 DNA: TGTGCCAGTAGGGGACTAGCGGGAGGTGATACGCAGTATTTT